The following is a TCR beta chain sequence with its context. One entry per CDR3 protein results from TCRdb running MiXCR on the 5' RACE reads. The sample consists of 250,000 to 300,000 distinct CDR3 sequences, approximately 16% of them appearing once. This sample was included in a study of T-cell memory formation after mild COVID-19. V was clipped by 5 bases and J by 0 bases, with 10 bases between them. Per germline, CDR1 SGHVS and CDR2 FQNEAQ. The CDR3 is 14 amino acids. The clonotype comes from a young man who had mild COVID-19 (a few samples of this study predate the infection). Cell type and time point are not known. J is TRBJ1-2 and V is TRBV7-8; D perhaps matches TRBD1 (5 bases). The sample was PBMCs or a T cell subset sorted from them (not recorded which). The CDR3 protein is CASSLDNSNYGYTF. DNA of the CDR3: TGTGCCAGCAGCCTGGACAACTCTAACTATGGCTACACCTTC.